The text below deals with one T cell receptor (beta chain). Its antigen has not been determined. No qualities accompany the bases; no much larger clone lies one base away. This record comes from a study of blood T cell repertoires in COVID-19 (dated by TCRdb to about 2020). With regard to the full study: Samples covering the acute and convalescent phases of COVID-19 were provided by collaborators in the United States, Italy and Spain. The prospective study material was composed of cDNA or gDNA derived from T cells, B-cell-depleted T cells, or PBMCs. Deeply sampled blood TCRbeta repertoires from subjects exposed to, actively infected with, or recovered from COVID-19 were included in the dataset. The repertoires were made available in a free public database intended to serve as a resource for research on the immune response to SARS-CoV-2. The samples were drawn from the first 160 participants of the ongoing ImmuneRACE study and from 950 to 1,500 subjects provided by 6 global collaborators. Sample metadata almost always included a de-identified subject ID, COVID-19 status, age in years and sex. Where HLA class I and class II types were available, the types were taken from metadata supplied by the sample provider, not from assay-based typing. Here is what the overall study found, with its caveats: How much clinical and demographic metadata was included differed by source and by participant, and the metadata was provided uncurated.

Another Seattle source contributed samples from volunteer blood donors who had recovered from COVID-19. The collaborating institutions used their own protocols to collect whole blood in K2EDTA tubes. Collaborator samples were shipped for TCRbeta analysis as frozen whole blood, isolated PBMCs, or DNA extracted from either sample type. The CDR3, cysteine through phenylalanine, is 15 amino acids long. Left in the record is the CDR3 DNA by itself, 45 bases read in frame from the first base. After removal of 1 base from V and 3 bases from J, the junction retains 0 bases not matched to a gene. In the germline V gene, CDR1 corresponds to LGHNA and CDR2 to YNFKEQ. TCRbeta CDR3 regions were amplified from genomic DNA using the immunoSEQ Assay, a bias-controlled multiplex PCR. Per the source publication's procedure: The number of nucleated cells in each sample was estimated from the amplification of reference gene primers within the assay. To quantify the absolute abundance of each unique TCRbeta CDR3 rearrangement, sequence reads were collapsed and filtered. Productive Simpson clonality was computed per sample as the square root of Simpson's diversity index over productive rearrangements. The table comes from immuneACCESS by way of TCRdb, which keeps in-frame sequences with V and J called. Part of the clones is missing from these tables; in studies checked, under half for an unresolved V gene and the rest for unknown reasons. V and J calls and clone size are those listed in that table; D and trimming were worked out from the DNA. The sample data list around 250,000 clones, and approximately 89% of these were observed just once. The ten largest clones capture roughly 4.8% of the sample.

The sequenced sample was peripheral blood. The chain uses TRBV4-2 and TRBJ2-5; 12 of the junction bases match TRBD2. This sequence originates from a woman in her thirties or forties who had recovered from COVID-19. For the CDR3, the sequence is CASSQGTSGKETQYF. The sequenced DNA is TGTGCCAGCAGCCAAGGGACTAGCGGGAAAGAGACCCAGTACTTC.